The 17 T cell receptor beta chains below all came from one sample that was sequenced in a study of blood T cell repertoires in COVID-19. Repertoires were generated with immunoSEQ multiplex PCR, while TCRdb's copy carries only in-frame clones and drops some. Of over 100,000 clones in the sample, approximately 80% are singletons; the top ten hold about 5%. The sequencing sample was made of peripheral blood. These receptor sequences come from a man aged 55 to 70 with acute or convalescent COVID-19.

This clone was detected only once. This sequence joins TRBV30 and TRBJ1-5; D unclear. Germline V gene lookup returns CDR1 GTSNPN and CDR2 SVGIG (reference sequence). There are 13 residues in the CDR3. The V end lost 1 base, the J end lost 3 bases, and 7 bases lay between the germline ends. The CDR3 coding sequence is TGTGCCTGGAGTGGGCAGAACAATCAGCCCCAGCATTTT. Protein sequence: CAWSGQNNQPQHF. Supplemented by reference TRBV30 and TRBJ1-5, the full variable domain reads SQTIHQWPATLVQPVGSPLSLECTVEGTSNPNLYWYRQAAGRGLQLLFYSVGIGQISSEVPQNLSASRPQDRQFILSSKKLLLSDSGFYLCAWSGQNNQPQHFGDGTRLSIL.

In regard to this clone: An end of the junction differs from the germline gene, which may be a read error. The rearrangement uses TRBV6-5 and TRBJ1-2, with 7 bases matching TRBD1. Germline V lookup: CDR1 MNHEY, CDR2 SVGAGI. The CDR3 is 15 amino acids. CDR3 sequence (DNA): TGTGCCAACAGTTACTCGGCCGGGGACAGTTATGGCTACACCTTC. Its translation is CANSYSAGDSYGYTF.

The chain combines TRBV7-9 with TRBJ2-7, with 9 bases identical to TRBD1. J was trimmed by 5 bases and V by 5 bases; bases with no gene match: 7. CDR3 size: 14 residues. Germline loops: CDR1 SEHNR, CDR2 FQNEAQ (reference sequence). This CDR3 is CASSHRDRDDEQYF. CDR3 nucleotides: TGTGCCAGCAGCCACCGGGACAGGGACGACGAGCAGTACTTC.

V gene TRBV30 combines with J gene TRBJ1-4; TRBD1 is a possible D gene (5 bases). This CDR3 spans 13 amino acids. Germline values: CDR1 GTSNPN, CDR2 SVGIG (reference sequence). Trimming took 7 bases from V and 1 from J, leaving 10 bases between them. The CDR3 reads CASTGGTNEKLFF. The DNA of the CDR3 is TGTGCCTCAACCGGGGGAACTAATGAAAAACTGTTTTTT.

The chain joins TRBV29-1 to TRBJ2-1; TRBD2 agrees at 7 bases. The length of the CDR3 is 11 residues. Per germline, CDR1 SQVTM and CDR2 ANQGSEA. Losses at the gene ends were 3 bases for V and 15 bases for J; bases not matched to a gene: 8. CDR3 region: CSVDGGTGSFF. The CDR3 DNA is TGCAGCGTTGACGGGGGGACGGGCTCGTTCTTC.

This chain links TRBV6-5 with TRBJ1-1; D is unresolved. CDR1 is MNHEY, CDR2 SVGAGI, per germline. Between the trimmed V and J ends, which lost 6 bases and 7 bases, there was a span of 12 bases. This CDR3 has 12 amino acids. The CDR3 sequence is CASSRTAGEAFF. In DNA, the CDR3 is TGTGCCAGCAGCCGCACGGCAGGTGAAGCTTTCTTT.

The CDR3 spells CSVEKGQEGYTF. In DNA form, the CDR3 reads TGCAGCGTTGAAAAGGGACAGGAAGGCTACACCTTC. This rearrangement joins TRBV29-1 to TRBJ1-2, with 8 nucleotides matching TRBD1. The CDR3 loop spans 12 amino acids. Trimming removed 2 bases from V and 8 bases from J; junction bases left unmatched: 4. CDR1 and CDR2 from the germline V gene are SQVTM and ANQGSEA.

The V and J genes are TRBV5-1 and TRBJ1-1; D may be TRBD1 (6 bases). V was trimmed by 4 bases and J by 3 bases, leaving 16 bases between them. Per the germline V gene, CDR1 is SGHRS and CDR2 is YFSETQ. This CDR3 region has 15 residues. Written as DNA, the CDR3 is TGCGCCAGCAGCCGGGGGGGCTCCTCGGACACTGAAGCTTTCTTT. It codes for CASSRGGSSDTEAFF.

The chain combines TRBV7-2 with TRBJ2-2; TRBD2 aligns across 7 bases. The trim removed 3 bases at V and 4 bases at J, leaving 2 bases unmatched. This CDR3 contains 14 residues. Germline V gene data show CDR1 as SGHTA and CDR2 as FQGNSA. The CDR3 DNA reads as TGTGCCAGCAGCTTGGGGGGGGGCACCGGGGAGCTGTTTTTT. As protein: CASSLGGGTGELFF.

This clone was recorded a few times. The gene calls are TRBV5-1 and TRBJ2-3; D is perhaps TRBD2 (6 bases). Germline V gene lookup returns CDR1 SGHRS and CDR2 YFSETQ. The CDR3 is 15 amino acids. Deletions cut 1 base from V and 2 bases from J, with 11 bases between. CDR3: CASSLWRGDTDTQYF. The CDR3, as DNA: TGCGCCAGCAGCTTGTGGCGGGGAGACACAGATACGCAGTATTTT.

There are a few counts of this clone. This chain uses TRBV29-1 with TRBJ2-3; the D gene is possibly TRBD2 (5 bases). The CDR3 runs to 13 residues. The V gene's germline CDR1 is SQVTM and CDR2 ANQGSEA. V lost 1 base and J 8 bases, leaving 13 bases between the germline ends. The CDR3 loop is CSVEVTARGTQYF. The CDR3 DNA sequence: TGCAGCGTTGAAGTAACAGCCCGGGGTACGCAGTATTTT.

This clone was seen just once. The chain recombines TRBV7-3 with TRBJ2-3; the match to TRBD2 covers 9 bases. V lost 2 bases, J lost 2 bases, and 8 bases stayed unmatched. Looked up from germline, CDR1 is SGHTA and CDR2 is FQGTGA. This CDR3 is built from 17 residues. CDR3 coding DNA: TGTGCCAGCAGCTTATTTGGACTAGCGCCAATCACAGATACGCAGTATTTT. This gives the protein CASSLFGLAPITDTQYF.

The chain is built from TRBV5-1 and TRBJ2-2, with 9 bases aligning to TRBD1. This CDR3 comprises 15 residues. Germline trimming cut 6 bases from V and 8 bases from J; bases unmatched to any gene: 11. Germline V gene data show CDR1 as SGHRS and CDR2 as YFSETQ. The CDR3 DNA reads as TGCGCCAGCAACTTAGGGACAGGGACTTTTGGGGAGCTGTTTTTT. It yields the protein CASNLGTGTFGELFF.

The chain employs TRBV30 and TRBJ2-7, with 8 bases matching TRBD1. CDR1 is GTSNPN and CDR2 is SVGIG in the germline V gene (reference sequence). Trimming at V came to 3 bases and at J to 2 bases, leaving 3 bases not matched to a gene. The CDR3 has 13 residues. The CDR3 loop reads CAWSKGQAYEQYF. CDR3 coding DNA: TGTGCCTGGAGCAAGGGACAGGCCTACGAGCAGTACTTC. The full variable domain, with the rest looked up from reference TRBV30 and TRBJ2-7, is SQTIHQWPATLVQPVGSPLSLECTVEGTSNPNLYWYRQAAGRGLQLLFYSVGIGQISSEVPQNLSASRPQDRQFILSSKKLLLSDSGFYLCAWSKGQAYEQYFGPGTRLTVT.

The chain joins TRBV19 to TRBJ1-1; D is perhaps TRBD1 (6 bases). Germline lookup yields CDR1 LNHDA and CDR2 SQIVND (reference sequence). Trimming took 5 bases from V and 1 from J, leaving 17 bases between them. The CDR3 runs to 16 residues. In DNA, the CDR3 is TGTGCCAGTAGTCCAGTCGGGGGGGCGAAGAACACTGAAGCTTTCTTT. This codes for CASSPVGGAKNTEAFF.

In this sample, this clone turned up a few times. The chain is built from TRBV3-1 (or the pseudogene TRBV3-2) and TRBJ2-5; no reliable D call. Trimming removed 2 bases from V and 5 bases from J, with 6 bases in between. The CDR3 length is 12 residues. Germline CDR1 reads LGHDT; CDR2 reads YNNKEL (reference sequence). The CDR3 loop reads CASSQQRETQYF. The CDR3 DNA is TGTGCCAGCAGCCAACAACGGGAGACCCAGTACTTC.

This chain uses TRBV6-1 with TRBJ1-2, with 7 positions matching TRBD1. Germline loops: CDR1 MNHNS, CDR2 SASEGT. CDR3 size: 13 residues. V shed 3 bases and J 8 bases; nucleotides not matched to a gene: 6. The DNA for the CDR3 is TGTGCCAGCAGTGAGAGAGGGGGCCTCGGCTACACCTTC. Amino acid sequence: CASSERGGLGYTF.